This T cell receptor beta chain was recorded in a study of blood T cell repertoires in COVID-19. Turning to the study itself: COVID-19 samples from acute and convalescent phases originated in the United States, Italy and Spain. The cDNA or gDNA used as material had been derived from T cells, B-cell-depleted T cells, or PBMCs.

Trimming removed 10 bases at V and 3 bases at J, with 11 bases between. Germline loops: CDR1 LNHDA, CDR2 SQIVND (reference sequence). The CDR3 runs 12 residues. Data came from immunoSEQ multiplex PCR; TCRdb stores just in-frame clones and leaves some out. Among around 250,000 clones listed, about four fifths were seen once. This sequence originates from a young man who had recovered from COVID-19. Sequenced sample: peripheral blood. The V and J genes are TRBV19 and TRBJ2-3; weak D call: TRBD2 (5 bases). CDR3 nucleotides: TGTGCCATCGGACGGGAAACAGATACGCAGTATTTT. Residues: CAIGRETDTQYF.